This T cell receptor beta chain stems from a study of cytomegalovirus exposure and HLA in healthy donors. General study points: Later analysis identified several of the most significant clusters that appeared linked to common viral pathogens.

V shed 2 bases and J 3 bases; nucleotides not matched to a gene: 8. The CDR3 is 16 residues long. Germline loops: CDR1 GTSNPN, CDR2 SVGIG (reference sequence). Nominally healthy donors provided the samples, though records likely missed some immune exposures. Concerning this clone itself: The antigen remains undetermined.

PCR amplification relied on 60 Vbeta primers (plus 13 Jbeta primers). Sequenced by immunoSEQ multiplex PCR; TCRdb stores in-frame clones only, minus some. The sample carries 150,000 to 200,000 clones, about 75% recorded once. The sequence derives from a young man in good health and CMV-seropositive. This chain joins TRBV30 and TRBJ2-2; 8 bases line up with TRBD2. The specimen sequenced was PBMCs. The DNA of the CDR3 is TGTGCCTGGAGTACGGCGGGGGGAGGCGACACCGGGGAGCTGTTTTTT. This gives the protein CAWSTAGGGDTGELFF.